The clone carrying this T cell receptor (beta chain) came up a few times. The data were obtained in a study of early T cells in non-severe SARS-CoV-2 infection. Tagging with unique molecular identifiers was applied to individual cDNA molecules. TCRdb re-analysed the 5' RACE reads in MiXCR, keeping a single row per CDR3 protein. Among approximately 70,000 distinct CDR3 sequences listed, around 10% were seen once. The CDR3 loop spans 14 amino acids. This chain links TRBV21-1 with TRBJ2-1. TRBV21-1 is labeled a pseudogene. The sequences come from whole blood, collected at baseline. The clonotype was recovered from an adult who was a healthcare worker with PCR-confirmed SARS-CoV-2 infection or an uninfected control (not recorded which). The donor label of this sample is uncertain. CDR3 residues: CASSWVESRNEQFF. CDR3 in DNA: TGTGCCAGCAGCTGGGTAGAGAGCCGCAATGAGCAGTTCTTC.